This T cell receptor beta chain is from a study of T cell responses to AZD1222 COVID-19 vaccine. Broader study findings: Reports say nearly half of spike-specific TCRs go after unmutated variant regions. After two AZD1222 doses, spike-specific TCR breadth and depth rose versus day 0. Without day 14 samples, only post-peak T cell repertoires were studied.

About this clone itself: Its target is unknown.

CDR1 SGHRS and CDR2 YFSETQ come from the germline V gene. The CDR3 is 15 amino acids. Between the trimmed V and J ends, which lost 4 bases and 0 bases, there was a span of 11 bases. Libraries were prepared by immunoSEQ multiplex PCR; TCRdb keeps only in-frame clonotypes and omits some of them. The data hold about 150,000 clones, with approximately 91% observed a single time. This sequence joins TRBV5-1 and TRBJ1-3, with a possible D match to TRBD1 (5 bases). This receptor was identified in an adult who had recovered from COVID-19. The sample here was peripheral blood, taken after recovery from COVID-19. DNA of the CDR3: TGCGCCAGCAGCCAGGACACGAGCTCTGGAAACACCATATATTTT. Protein product: CASSQDTSSGNTIYF.